The sequence of this TCR beta chain was determined in a study of blood T cell repertoires in COVID-19 (dated by TCRdb to 2018 to 2020). Regarding the complete study: Samples from collaborators originated in the United States, Italy and Spain and spanned both the acute and convalescent phases of COVID-19. The sample metadata nearly always contained a de-identified subject ID, COVID-19 status, age in years and sex. The repertoires were made available in a free public database intended to serve as a resource for research on the immune response to SARS-CoV-2. Where available, HLA class I and class II types were obtained from metadata supplied by the sample provider rather than from assay-based typing. The prospective study material was composed of cDNA or gDNA derived from T cells, B-cell-depleted T cells, or PBMCs. The dataset comprised deeply sampled blood TCRbeta repertoires from subjects exposed to, actively infected with, or recovered from COVID-19. Samples were obtained from the ongoing ImmuneRACE study (first 160 participants) and from over 1,000 subjects provided by 6 global collaborators.

About this clone itself: Its antigen target is currently unknown. Base-call qualities are not available, and no considerably larger clone is one nucleotide away.

TCRbeta CDR3 regions were amplified from genomic DNA by means of the immunoSEQ Assay, a bias-controlled multiplex PCR. Per the original workflow: Nucleated cell counts per sample were estimated from amplification of reference gene primers within the assay. Sequence reads were collapsed and filtered to measure the absolute abundance of every unique TCRbeta CDR3 rearrangement. For each sample, productive Simpson clonality was calculated as the square root of Simpson's diversity index over productive rearrangements. Entries here come from immuneACCESS through TCRdb and include only in-frame sequences with V and J called. Some clones fail to appear in such tables; in the studies checked, an unresolved V gene covers under half of the shortfall, and the cause of the remainder is unknown. V, J and clone size reflect that table, while D and trimming were determined from the DNA. The sample contains over 85,000 clones, roughly 88% of them found a single time. The leading ten clones occupy about 25% of the sample.

The germline V gene provides CDR1 MGHRA and CDR2 YSYEKL. From cysteine to phenylalanine, the CDR3 is 15 amino acids long. The DNA shown is the 45-base CDR3, in frame from base 1. Cut back by 1 base and 1 base, the V and J ends lie 10 bases apart. Each collaborating institution followed its own protocols to collect whole blood in K2EDTA tubes. Collaborator samples were shipped for TCRbeta analysis as frozen whole blood, isolated PBMCs, or DNA extracted from either sample type. Overall study results and their limits: How much clinical and demographic metadata was included differed by source and by participant, and the metadata was provided uncurated.

The TCR was taken from a man in his 60s with acute or convalescent COVID-19. The sample taken for sequencing was peripheral blood. The chain is assembled from TRBV4-1 and TRBJ1-1; perhaps TRBD1 is the D gene, with 5 bases matching. The nucleotides are TGCGCCAGCAGCCAAGCGTGGACAACGAACACTGAAGCTTTCTTT. The translation is CASSQAWTTNTEAFF.